This T cell receptor beta chain was sequenced during a study of cytomegalovirus exposure and HLA in healthy donors. Overall study: Tens of millions of unique TCRs from HLA-typed donors were held in an early data release.

This CDR3 spans 15 amino acids. The trim removed 4 bases at V and 4 bases at J, leaving 4 bases unmatched. Germline CDR1 reads LNHDA; CDR2 reads SQIVND (reference sequence). PCR involved 60 Vbeta and 13 Jbeta primers. The data were produced by immunoSEQ multiplex PCR, yet TCRdb's version contains in-frame clones alone and is incomplete. The listing contains roughly 50,000 clones. The J gene is TRBJ2-7, the V gene TRBV19, with 13 positions matching TRBD2. Sequencing was done on a sample of PBMCs. The receptor's source is a man in his forties in good health and CMV-seropositive. This CDR3 is CASSTGLAGFYEQYF. The CDR3 bases are TGTGCCAGTAGTACGGGACTAGCGGGATTTTACGAGCAGTACTTC.